The 31 T cell receptor beta chains below all came from one sample that was sequenced in a study of cytomegalovirus exposure and HLA in healthy donors. 13 Jbeta primers and 60 Vbeta primers were used for the PCR. The method was immunoSEQ multiplex PCR; TCRdb's version includes in-frame clones alone and lacks a portion of them. The sample shows some 130,000 clones, 70% to 85% of them seen only once. What was sequenced was PBMCs. The receptor set was obtained from a female donor in good health and CMV-seronegative.

This clone was seen more than once but under ten times. Other nucleotide sequences in the sample specify the same CDR3. The chain uses TRBV4-3 and TRBJ2-3; perhaps TRBD2 as D (5 bases). Germline values: CDR1 LGHNA, CDR2 YSLEER. Trimming removed 1 base at V and 6 bases at J, with 11 bases between. The CDR3 is 14 amino acids. CDR3 residues: CASSQVSTGDTQYF. As DNA, the CDR3 is TGCGCCAGCAGCCAAGTTTCAACGGGGGATACGCAGTATTTT.

V gene TRBV7-8 combines with J gene TRBJ1-6, with D maybe TRBD1 (6 bases). The CDR3 runs to 19 residues. V lost 0 bases and J lost 2, with 17 bases in between. Germline V gives CDR1 SGHVS, CDR2 FQNEAQ. The CDR3 nucleotides read TGTGCCAGCAGCTTAGCCCTGGGGACATCGGGCACCTATAATTCACCCCTCCACTTT. As protein: CASSLALGTSGTYNSPLHF.

This chain links TRBV19 with TRBJ1-5; TRBD1 might be the D (5 bases). From germline, CDR1 is LNHDA and CDR2 SQIVND (reference sequence). V lost 6 bases to trimming and J lost 0 bases, with 15 bases between them. CDR3 length: 16 amino acids. The CDR3 nucleotides read TGTGCCAGTAGGGGGGGAGACACAAATAGCAATCAGCCCCAGCATTTT. Protein product: CASRGGDTNSNQPQHF.

The chain has TRBV15 and TRBJ2-2, with 8 bases identical to TRBD1. Germline CDR1 reads LNHNV; CDR2 reads YYDKDF (reference sequence). CDR3 length equals 16 residues. V was clipped by 2 bases and J by 7 bases; unmatched bases: 9. The CDR3 loop is CATSRRSGGAGGELFF. The CDR3 DNA follows: TGTGCCACCAGCAGACGTTCAGGGGGCGCCGGCGGGGAGCTGTTTTTT.

V usage is TRBV6-1 and J usage is TRBJ2-7, with TRBD1 matching 7 bases. Germline CDR1 is MNHNS and CDR2 is SASEGT. The CDR3 has 13 residues. V dropped 2 bases and J dropped 6; count of bases not matched to a gene: 4. Here the CDR3 reads CASSEKGASEQYF. DNA of the CDR3: TGTGCCAGCAGTGAAAAGGGGGCGAGCGAGCAGTACTTC.

This clone occurred a few times. The V gene is TRBV15, the J gene TRBJ2-1, with 10 bases identical to TRBD2. CDR1 and CDR2 from the germline V gene are LNHNV and YYDKDF (reference sequence). With V trimmed by 0 bases and J by 4 bases, 3 bases remained unmatched. The CDR3 loop spans 16 amino acids. CDR3 nucleotide sequence: TGTGCCACCAGCAGAGAAGGGACTAGCGCTTACAATGAGCAGTTCTTC. This codes for CATSREGTSAYNEQFF.

This chain connects TRBV10-3 to TRBJ2-1; 8 positions agree with TRBD2. There are 12 residues in the CDR3. CDR1 ENHRY and CDR2 SYGVKD come from the germline V gene. The ends lost 11 bases at V and 3 bases at J; junction bases unmatched: 3. The CDR3: CAAGTSYNEQFF. The CDR3 DNA reads as TGTGCCGCCGGGACTAGCTACAATGAGCAGTTCTTC.

The genes are TRBV7-7 and TRBJ2-1; the match to TRBD2 covers 16 bases. In germline, CDR1 is SSHAT, CDR2 FNYEAQ (reference sequence). The CDR3 runs 16 residues. V gave up 4 bases and J gave up 7 bases; unmatched junction bases: 4. CDR3 sequence reads: CASSSGLAGGINEQFF. DNA of the CDR3: TGTGCCAGCAGCTCGGGACTAGCGGGAGGGATAAATGAGCAGTTCTTC.

About this clone: The sample holds other DNA sequences that translate to the same CDR3. This chain joins TRBV5-4 and TRBJ1-2, with 8 nucleotides matching TRBD1. Germline V gene sequence: CDR1 SGHNT, CDR2 YYREEE (reference sequence). The V gene end was trimmed by 0 bases and the J gene end by 7 bases; junction bases not matched to a gene: 11. There are 16 residues in the CDR3. The DNA of the CDR3 is TGTGCCAGCAGCTTGGCCATAGGACAGGGCAAAGGTGGCTACACCTTC. Protein: CASSLAIGQGKGGYTF. The variable domain in full, completed from reference TRBV5-4 and TRBJ1-2, reads ETGVTQSPTHLIKTRGQQVTLRCSSQSGHNTVSWYQQALGQGPQFIFQYYREEENGRGNFPPRFSGLQFPNYSSELNVNALELDDSALYLCASSLAIGQGKGGYTFGSGTRLTVV.

The chain links TRBV13 to TRBJ1-6, with 10 bases fitting TRBD1. After removal of 5 bases from V and 6 bases from J, the junction contained 4 bases not matched to a gene. CDR1 PRHDT and CDR2 FYEKMQ come from the germline V gene (reference sequence). CDR3 length: 15 amino acids. Written as DNA, the CDR3 is TGTGCCAGCAGCCCCGGGACAGGGGTTAATTCACCCCTCCACTTT. This sequence encodes CASSPGTGVNSPLHF.

The chain couples TRBV6-6 to TRBJ2-7; D possibly corresponds to TRBD2 (6 bases). Trimming shortened V by 0 bases and J by 6 bases, and 9 bases separated the two germline ends. The CDR3 totals 13 residues. Germline V gene sequence: CDR1 MNHNY, CDR2 SVGAGI (reference sequence). The CDR3: CASSYSREGEQYF. DNA for the CDR3: TGTGCCAGCAGTTACTCGCGGGAAGGCGAGCAGTACTTC.

V and J are TRBV6-5 and TRBJ1-2, with 9 bases lining up with TRBD1. Germline values: CDR1 MNHEY, CDR2 SVGAGI. The V segment lost 4 bases and the J segment 3 bases; nucleotides outside the gene matches: 3. The CDR3 covers 14 residues. The CDR3 region is CASSFRDRDYGYTF. CDR3 DNA sequence: TGTGCCAGCAGTTTCCGGGACAGGGACTATGGCTACACCTTC.

This clone has a handful of counts. The chain links TRBV21-1 to TRBJ2-7; the D call of TRBD2 is as the table states it, not checked on the DNA. TRBV21-1 is a known pseudogene. The CDR3 runs 10 residues. The CDR3 is CAGRDYEQYF. CDR3 nucleotides: TGTGCCGGGAGGGACTACGAGCAGTACTTC.

This chain links TRBV5-1 with TRBJ2-3; tentative D call: TRBD2 (6 bases). The ends were cut back, 3 bases at V and 5 bases at J, with 19 bases in the middle. This CDR3 comprises 16 residues. Germline CDR1 and CDR2: SGHRS and YFSETQ. CDR3 amino acids: CASSSHRDSGGDTQYF. The CDR3 coding sequence is TGCGCCAGCAGCTCCCACCGGGACTCTGGCGGAGATACGCAGTATTTT. The complete variable domain, with remaining parts taken from reference TRBV5-1 and TRBJ2-3, reads KAGVTQTPRYLIKTRGQQVTLSCSPISGHRSVSWYQQTPGQGLQFLFEYFSETQRNKGNFPGRFSGRQFSNSRSEMNVSTLELGDSALYLCASSSHRDSGGDTQYFGPGTRLTVL.

The V and J genes are TRBV4-3 and TRBJ2-1; 7 nucleotides line up with TRBD2. Looked up from germline, CDR1 is LGHNA and CDR2 is YSLEER. After removal of 0 bases from V and 1 base from J, the junction contained 0 bases not matched to a gene. The CDR3 runs 15 residues. The CDR3 nucleotides are TGCGCCAGCAGCCAAGACGGGGGGTCCTACAATGAGCAGTTCTTC. Translated, it gives CASSQDGGSYNEQFF.

This clone was counted once. This chain connects TRBV10-3 to TRBJ2-1; 12 bases map to TRBD2. The germline V gene encodes CDR1 ENHRY and CDR2 SYGVKD. The CDR3 is made up of 15 amino acids. Germline trimming cut 4 bases from V and 8 bases from J; bases unmatched to any gene: 6. In DNA form, the CDR3 reads TGTGCCATCAGTGCCCCGGGACTAGCGGGCGATGAGCAGTTCTTC. Translated: CAISAPGLAGDEQFF.

About this clone itself: The junction departs from germline at one end; a sequencing error may be responsible. V gene TRBV7-8 combines with J gene TRBJ1-2; D is perhaps TRBD1 (5 bases). This CDR3 has 16 amino acids. CDR1 and CDR2 (germline): SGHVS, FQNEAQ. The CDR3 DNA is TGTGCCAGCAGCTTAGTCCAGGGTTCAGGCCTCTATGGCAACACCTTC. Protein: CASSLVQGSGLYGNTF.

CDR3 amino acids: CASSLGTGMNTEAFF. The CDR3 region has the DNA TGTGCCAGCAGCTTAGGAACAGGGATGAACACTGAAGCTTTCTTT. This sequence joins TRBV7-8 and TRBJ1-1, with D possibly being TRBD1 (6 bases). Deletions cut 1 base from V and 0 bases from J, with 9 bases between. The germline gives CDR1 SGHVS, CDR2 FQNEAQ. This CDR3 region has 15 residues.

The rearrangement links TRBV5-4 to TRBJ1-4; 8 bases match TRBD1. Germline assignment: CDR1 SGHNT and CDR2 YYREEE (reference sequence). The CDR3 consists of 16 residues. J gave up 1 base and V 4 bases, and 6 bases lay outside the gene matches. CDR3 nucleotides: TGTGCCAGCAGCCGGGGACAGGCGGGAACTAATGAAAAACTGTTTTTT. It encodes CASSRGQAGTNEKLFF.

This clone was observed a handful of times. The rearrangement uses TRBV10-3 and TRBJ2-7; 13 nucleotides agree with TRBD2. The germline CDR1 and CDR2 sequences are ENHRY and SYGVKD. This CDR3 has 15 amino acids. V lost 2 bases to trimming and J lost 5 bases; unmatched junction nucleotides: 3. DNA for the CDR3: TGTGCCATCAGTGAGCGGACTAGCGGGAGTGACGAGCAGTACTTC. Residues: CAISERTSGSDEQYF.

The chain employs TRBV6-5 and TRBJ1-1, with D possibly matching TRBD1 (6 bases). Looked up from germline, CDR1 is MNHEY and CDR2 is SVGAGI. CDR3 length equals 14 residues. The V end was cut by 3 bases, the J end by 1 base, with 9 bases between. CDR3 residues: CASSYDRSNTEAFF. The CDR3, as DNA: TGTGCCAGCAGTTATGACAGGTCGAACACTGAAGCTTTCTTT.

This chain connects TRBV7-2 to TRBJ2-1; D is possibly TRBD2 (6 bases). The CDR3 is made up of 14 amino acids. Trimming took off 1 base at V and 7 bases at J, with 11 bases between the two ends. Germline V gene lookup returns CDR1 SGHTA and CDR2 FQGNSA. The CDR3: CASSLGGGWNEQFF. The CDR3 nucleotides read TGTGCCAGCAGCTTAGGTGGGGGGTGGAATGAGCAGTTCTTC.

The gene calls are TRBV14 and TRBJ2-7; TRBD2 matches at 8 bases. This CDR3 is 14 amino acids long. Germline values: CDR1 SGHDN, CDR2 FVKESK. The J segment lost 6 bases and the V segment lost 6 bases, leaving 10 bases of the junction unmatched. The CDR3, as DNA: TGTGCCAGCAGGAACAGCGGGAGCCTGGGCGAGCAGTACTTC. Protein: CASRNSGSLGEQYF.

The V gene is TRBV7-3, the J gene TRBJ2-1; 11 bases line up with TRBD2. Trimming took 8 bases from V and 8 from J; bases not matched to a gene: 8. The germline gives CDR1 SGHTA, CDR2 FQGTGA. The CDR3 length is 14 residues. Here the CDR3 DNA reads TGTGCCAGCGGGACTAGCGGCCCTTGGGATGAGCAGTTCTTC. This translates into CASGTSGPWDEQFF.

This chain links TRBV30 with TRBJ2-5, with D possibly matching TRBD2 (7 bases). CDR1 and CDR2 from the germline V gene are GTSNPN and SVGIG (reference sequence). The CDR3 spans 15 residues. V was clipped by 0 bases and J by 9 bases, with 20 bases between them. In DNA form, the CDR3 reads TGTGCCTGGAGTGTACTTCCCGGGGGGCACGGGTCCCAGTACTTC. Translated: CAWSVLPGGHGSQYF.

The chain employs TRBV19 and TRBJ1-1; tentative D call: TRBD1 (5 bases). The CDR3 length is 13 residues. V was trimmed by 5 bases and J by 6 bases, leaving 13 bases between them. Germline CDR1 LNHDA, CDR2 SQIVND (reference sequence). CDR3 DNA sequence: TGTGCCAGTAGTTTACAGGAAAGGGCTGAAGCTTTCTTT. Translation gives CASSLQERAEAFF.

The chain employs TRBV6-5 and TRBJ1-1; 7 bases are a match to TRBD1. The germline V gene has CDR1 MNHEY and CDR2 SVGAGI. The ends lost 3 bases at V and 1 base at J; junction bases unmatched: 5. The CDR3 is 15 residues long. Here the CDR3 DNA reads TGTGCCAGCAGTTATAAGGGGGCTAAGAACACTGAAGCTTTCTTT. It yields the protein CASSYKGAKNTEAFF.

The chain employs TRBV11-3 and TRBJ2-2; the D is unclear. Germline CDR1 reads SGHNT; CDR2 reads YENEEA. The CDR3 consists of 15 residues. Trimming left V 0 bases short and J 0 bases short, with 5 bases between. The CDR3 nucleotides read TGTGCCAGCAGCTTAGATTCAGCGAACACCGGGGAGCTGTTTTTT. Its protein product is CASSLDSANTGELFF.

The chain links TRBV6-4 to TRBJ1-2; 9 nucleotides align to TRBD1. After removal of 3 bases from V and 2 bases from J, the junction contained 1 base not matched to a gene. This CDR3 is 14 amino acids long. Germline values: CDR1 MRHNA, CDR2 SNTAGT. This chain's CDR3 is CASSEGTGNYGYTF. Written as DNA, the CDR3 is TGTGCCAGCAGTGAAGGGACAGGGAACTATGGCTACACCTTC.

The sample holds a few counts of this clone. The J gene is TRBJ2-7, the V gene TRBV4-3, with TRBD2 matching over 11 bases. V was pared by 0 bases and J by 4 bases, with 2 bases of the junction left unmatched. Germline CDR1 reads LGHNA; CDR2 reads YSLEER. This CDR3 is 15 amino acids long. CDR3 DNA sequence: TGCGCCAGCAGCCAAGAACTAGCGGGAGCTTACGAGCAGTACTTC. This sequence encodes CASSQELAGAYEQYF.

The chain combines TRBV7-9 with TRBJ1-3; D remains ambiguous. Looked up from germline, CDR1 is SEHNR and CDR2 is FQNEAQ (reference sequence). Trimming stripped 2 bases from V and 0 bases from J, with 11 bases between. CDR3 length: 16 residues. CDR3 DNA: TGTGCCAGCAGCTTAATCGCAGGCAGCTCTGGAAACACCATATATTTT. Translated: CASSLIAGSSGNTIYF.